The subject of this entry is one TCR beta chain. This clonotype was recorded at least ten times. Its cognate antigen has yet to be identified. No base quality values were provided; no much bigger clone lies one nucleotide off. This entry belongs to a study of regulatory T cells in long-lasting Graves disease (dated by TCRdb to the early 2020s). Background on the whole study: To count as having persistent Graves' disease, a patient had to have received antithyroid drug treatment for over 5 years with TSH receptor autoantibodies remaining persistently positive. Antithyroid drugs had been taken for approximately 10 years on average by persistent Graves' disease patients in the clinical cohort. The study was conducted in China and was registered as a clinical trial. Persistent Graves' disease patients were compared with newly diagnosed Graves' disease patients by peripheral blood TCR sequencing and RNA sequencing. A total of around 35 samples underwent TCR sequencing: about 13 from persistent and roughly 20 from newly diagnosed Graves' disease patients.

General findings and caveats noted by the study authors: Sequencing and analysis were restricted to the TCR beta chain. Peripheral blood alone was examined, since thyroid tissue, which constituted the primary lesion, could not be accessed. Compared with newly diagnosed patients, persistent Graves' disease patients had lower TCR Shannon entropy and fewer highly expanded clones, which suggests clonal expansion. Persistent patients shared more public clonotypes among themselves (2,741) than newly diagnosed patients did (approximately 900). The small sample size was acknowledged by the authors as a limitation that may reduce accuracy.

The library was obtained by multiplex PCR. This sample was sequenced with an Illumina HiSeq 4000. TCR beta libraries were built with iRepertoire HTBI primers and Arm-PCR amplification of CDR3 regions. Before sequencing, the PCR products went through gel purification. Turning to the authors' computational methods: Gene usage analysis of CDR3 amino acid clonotypes used the approximately 62 TRBV and around 14 TRBJ segments found across samples. Filtered high-quality paired reads were merged into contigs using COPE and FqMerger. BLAST was used to align contigs to IMGT TRBV, TRBD and TRBJ reference genes, and CDR3 was defined according to IMGT. Clonotypes above 0.1% frequency were classified as highly expanded clones. Repertoire diversity was measured by Shannon entropy, and V-J evenness by the Gini coefficient. A clonotype was considered public if more than one individual shared it. TCRdb applied fastp at Q25 and MiXCR to the public reads, then kept only in-frame beta chains. Rows matching on CDR3 protein sequence are summarized as one entry with the most common DNA and genes. TCRdb, not the authors, supplied the V and J calls. The sample table contains approximately 440,000 distinct CDR3 sequences; only one count was recorded for around 24% of them. The leading ten clones occupy approximately 25% of the sample.

The meaning of the sample's time point label: persistent/refractory GD, antithyroid drugs over 5 years with positive TRAb. For both TCR sequencing and RNA sequencing, RNA was extracted from PBMCs in TRIzol. The diagnosis of Graves' disease followed American Thyroid Association guidelines. Patients for the study were recruited at an endocrinology department in Xi'an, China. From each patient, approximately 10 milliliters of peripheral blood was collected into an EDTA anticoagulant tube. Ficoll Paque Plus density gradient separation was used to isolate PBMCs, and no additional T cell sorting was done. An Agilent 2100 Bioanalyzer and agarose gel were used to assess RNA quality, and a NanoDrop 2000 was used to measure RNA concentration. Sequencing used peripheral blood mononuclear cells (PBMCs), obtained when the disease was refractory, from a patient treated with antithyroid drugs. This TCR came from a female donor with Graves disease.

The nucleotide sequence reads as follows: TGTGCCAGCAGTGAAGCGCGTTTGTTTGTAGCTTTCTTT. The translation is CASSEARLFVAFF. The sequence is built from TRBV2 and TRBJ1-1; the D gene identity is not certain. The V end loses 0 bases and the J end loses 10 bases, and a stretch of 12 bases separates them. The CDR3 numbers 13 residues from cysteine through phenylalanine. Kept here is only the CDR3 DNA, which spans 39 bases and is read in frame from base 1. The germline V gene sets CDR1 to SNHLY and CDR2 to FYNNEI. The CDR3, completed at both ends by the reference TRBV2 and TRBJ1-1 genes, gives the full variable domain EPEVTQTPSHQVTQMGQEVILRCVPISNHLYFYWYRQILGQKVEFLVSFYNNEISEKSEIFDDQFSVERPDGSNFTLKIRSTKLEDSAMYFCASSEARLFVAFFGQGTRLTVV.